Shown below are 27 T cell receptor beta chains from a single sample sequenced in a study of control samples from healthy donors and cancer patients. Produced via immunoSEQ multiplex PCR; TCRdb's table is partial and in-frame only. Here the sample spans some 150,000 clones, over 90% being singletons. The sequencing sample was made of blood. The receptor source for this set is a man in his fifties in good health.

This sequence joins TRBV4-1 and TRBJ2-3, with TRBD2 matching 10 bases. Germline V gives CDR1 MGHRA, CDR2 YSYEKL. After removal of 5 bases from V and 6 bases from J, the junction contained 14 bases not matched to a gene. The CDR3 covers 17 residues. The CDR3 reads CASSNPPSGRTVDTQYF. The CDR3, as DNA: TGCGCCAGCAGCAACCCCCCTAGCGGGAGAACAGTGGATACGCAGTATTTT.

The chain carries TRBV5-8 and TRBJ1-1; 9 positions match TRBD1. The V gene end was trimmed by 0 bases and the J gene end by 8 bases; junction bases not matched to a gene: 8. The CDR3 extends over 15 amino acids. Germline V gene lookup returns CDR1 SGHTS and CDR2 YDEGEE. CDR3 coding DNA: TGTGCCAGCAGCTTGGCTAGACAGGGGGTAAGGGAAGCTTTCTTT. It encodes CASSLARQGVREAFF.

The V gene is TRBV9, the J gene TRBJ1-5; D perhaps matches TRBD1 (6 bases). V lost 3 bases and J 3 bases, leaving 16 bases between the germline ends. Germline CDR1 reads SGDLS; CDR2 reads YYNGEE. CDR3 size: 16 residues. The CDR3 reads CASSGGHLSVNQPQHF. CDR3 coding DNA: TGTGCCAGCAGCGGGGGACATCTTTCTGTCAATCAGCCCCAGCATTTT.

V usage is TRBV21-1 and J usage is TRBJ1-2; the table's D call, TRBD1, was not checked against the DNA. TRBV21-1 is marked as a pseudogene. There are 13 residues in the CDR3. In nucleotides, the CDR3 is TGTGCCAGCAGAAAGGGACAGGGCCACGGCTACACCTTC. Its translation is CASRKGQGHGYTF.

The chain has TRBV5-8 and TRBJ1-2, with unresolved D. Germline values: CDR1 SGHTS, CDR2 YDEGEE. This CDR3 is 12 amino acids long. V dropped 4 bases and J dropped 8 bases, with 12 bases sitting between them. CDR3: CASSPRTRGYTF. CDR3 in DNA: TGTGCCAGCAGCCCAAGGACGAGGGGCTACACCTTC.

The chain couples TRBV3-1 (or the pseudogene TRBV3-2) to TRBJ2-7, with no clear D. The germline V and J ends were trimmed by 5 bases and 0 bases, with 2 bases remaining between them. The CDR3 length is 11 residues. Germline V gene lookup returns CDR1 LGHDT and CDR2 YNNKEL (reference sequence). CDR3 sequence: CASSASYEQYF. In DNA form, the CDR3 reads TGTGCCAGCAGCGCCTCCTACGAGCAGTACTTC.

The chain carries TRBV7-9 and TRBJ2-5, with 7 positions matching TRBD1. With 4 bases clipped from V and 5 bases from J, the junction kept 7 bases outside the gene matches. Germline V gene lookup returns CDR1 SEHNR and CDR2 FQNEAQ (reference sequence). The CDR3 spans 14 residues. DNA of the CDR3: TGTGCCAGCAGCTGGGGACAGACGTTGGAGACCCAGTACTTC. It specifies CASSWGQTLETQYF.

The gene calls are TRBV3-1 (or the pseudogene TRBV3-2) and TRBJ2-1; 8 nucleotides align to TRBD2. This CDR3 has 17 amino acids. Looked up from germline, CDR1 is LGHDT and CDR2 is YNNKEL (reference sequence). Trimming at V came to 0 bases and at J to 3 bases, leaving 7 bases not matched to a gene. DNA of the CDR3: TGTGCCAGCAGCCAAGATAGACTAGCGCTCTACTACAATGAGCAGTTCTTC. This codes for CASSQDRLALYYNEQFF.

The rearrangement joins TRBV19 to TRBJ1-2, with a possible D match to TRBD1 (6 bases). Germline CDR1 is LNHDA and CDR2 is SQIVND (reference sequence). CDR3 length: 16 residues. Trimming pared 6 bases from V and 0 bases from J, leaving 17 bases between. In DNA form, the CDR3 reads TGTGCCAGTAGAGCCTCGGACAGATCTCCTAACTATGGCTACACCTTC. It is translated as CASRASDRSPNYGYTF.

This clone showed up just once. The V gene is TRBV5-1, the J gene TRBJ2-5, with 10 nucleotides matching TRBD2. Trimming cost V 7 bases and J 2 bases; bases outside gene matches: 5. The CDR3 extends over 14 amino acids. The germline CDR1 and CDR2 sequences are SGHRS and YFSETQ. CDR3 amino acids: CASGHSGGQETQYF. The CDR3, as DNA: TGCGCCAGCGGCCATAGCGGGGGGCAAGAGACCCAGTACTTC.

This chain connects TRBV5-8 to TRBJ1-5, with 7 bases identical to TRBD1. The CDR3 contains 15 residues. From germline, CDR1 is SGHTS and CDR2 YDEGEE. Germline trimming cut 4 bases from V and 7 bases from J; bases unmatched to any gene: 11. In nucleotides, the CDR3 is TGTGCCAGCAGCCGGACAGGCGTCAGGGAACAGCCCCAGCATTTT. This sequence encodes CASSRTGVREQPQHF.

The chain joins TRBV5-1 to TRBJ2-3; D is ambiguous. CDR1 and CDR2 (germline): SGHRS, YFSETQ. With 0 bases removed from V and 4 bases from J, the gap between germline ends came to 12 bases. This CDR3 comprises 15 residues. CDR3 residues: CASSLEARSPDTQYF. CDR3 bases: TGCGCCAGCAGCTTGGAGGCCAGGAGCCCAGATACGCAGTATTTT.

The chain combines TRBV10-3 with TRBJ1-3, with D hard to call. Per germline, CDR1 ENHRY and CDR2 SYGVKD. This CDR3 comprises 15 residues. Trimming left V 0 bases short and J 0 bases short, with 6 bases between. For the CDR3, the DNA is TGTGCCATCAGTGAGTCGAGTAGCTCTGGAAACACCATATATTTT. This translates into CAISESSSSGNTIYF.

The chain combines TRBV19 with TRBJ1-2; D unclear. The CDR3 runs to 13 residues. The V gene lost 3 bases and the J gene lost 8 bases, with 13 bases spanning the gap. Per the germline V gene, CDR1 is LNHDA and CDR2 is SQIVND (reference sequence). The DNA for the CDR3 is TGTGCCAGTAGTATTTTTCCAGCCTCAGGCTACACCTTC. It specifies CASSIFPASGYTF.

About this clone: The conserved phenylalanine or tryptophan is not found at the CDR3 terminus, so this likely reflects a read error. The V and J genes are TRBV19 and TRBJ1-2, with TRBD1 matching over 8 bases. Trimming cost V 6 bases and J 2 bases; bases outside gene matches: 8. Looked up from germline, CDR1 is LNHDA and CDR2 is SQIVND (reference sequence). This CDR3 spans 15 amino acids. The CDR3 reads CASRKTRTGNYGYTL. The DNA for the CDR3 is TGTGCCAGTAGGAAAACTCGGACAGGGAACTATGGCTACACCCTC.

The V call is TRBV6-1, the J call TRBJ1-1; D is possibly TRBD1 (6 bases). The CDR3 covers 14 residues. Trimming took off 2 bases at V and 2 bases at J, with 9 bases between the two ends. Germline CDR1 reads MNHNS; CDR2 reads SASEGT. CDR3 coding DNA: TGTGCCAGCAGTGAAAACAGGGTCAACACTGAAGCTTTCTTT. As protein: CASSENRVNTEAFF.

The chain uses TRBV28 and TRBJ1-5; D is uncertain. Germline V gene lookup returns CDR1 MDHEN and CDR2 SYDVKM. The CDR3 spans 14 residues. V was clipped by 6 bases and J by 2 bases, with 11 bases between them. In DNA form, the CDR3 reads TGTGCCAGCAGACTCTTTTCGGGCAATCAGCCCCAGCATTTT. Its translation: CASRLFSGNQPQHF.

The chain employs TRBV11-1 and TRBJ2-5; a weak D match, TRBD1 (6 bases). The V end lost 2 bases, the J end lost 5 bases, and 15 bases lay between the germline ends. This CDR3 is 15 amino acids long. Germline CDR1 SGHAT, CDR2 FQDESV (reference sequence). The CDR3 is CASSLKSGVWETQYF. Here the CDR3 DNA reads TGTGCCAGCAGCTTAAAATCAGGGGTTTGGGAGACCCAGTACTTC.

The V gene is TRBV7-9, the J gene TRBJ2-1; TRBD2 matches at 10 bases. The junction had 1 base not matched to a gene; V was cut back by 4 bases and J by 7 bases. This CDR3 comprises 13 residues. Germline V gene data show CDR1 as SEHNR and CDR2 as FQNEAQ (reference sequence). This chain's CDR3 is CASSSAGGNEQFF. In DNA form, the CDR3 reads TGTGCCAGCAGCTCAGCGGGAGGGAATGAGCAGTTCTTC.

In DNA, the CDR3 is TGTGCCATCAGCGCGACCCCGGCAGATACGCAGTATTTT. This sequence encodes CAISATPADTQYF. The chain joins TRBV10-3 to TRBJ2-3; D is uncertain. The germline gives CDR1 ENHRY, CDR2 SYGVKD. Deletions cut 6 bases from V and 4 bases from J, with 11 bases between. The CDR3 sequence is 13 residues long.

The rearrangement links TRBV28 to TRBJ1-4; 7 positions match TRBD1. Germline CDR1 reads MDHEN; CDR2 reads SYDVKM. The CDR3 is made up of 15 amino acids. The V gene end was trimmed by 5 bases and the J gene end by 3 bases; junction bases not matched to a gene: 6. Here the CDR3 reads CASSPLGQANEKLFF. CDR3 DNA: TGTGCCAGCAGTCCTCTTGGACAGGCTAATGAAAAACTGTTTTTT. The whole variable domain, remainder taken from reference TRBV28 and TRBJ1-4, is DVKVTQSSRYLVKRTGEKVFLECVQDMDHENMFWYRQDPGLGLRLIYFSYDVKMKEKGDIPEGYSVSREKKERFSLILESASTNQTSMYLCASSPLGQANEKLFFGSGTQLSVL.

The chain uses TRBV5-1 and TRBJ1-1; D is perhaps TRBD1 (5 bases). This CDR3 spans 15 amino acids. The germline V gene has CDR1 SGHRS and CDR2 YFSETQ. The V gene lost 0 bases and the J gene lost 0 bases, with 9 bases spanning the gap. The CDR3 bases are TGCGCCAGCAGCTTGGGAGGGGCCTTGAACACTGAAGCTTTCTTT. This encodes CASSLGGALNTEAFF.

The chain couples TRBV7-9 to TRBJ1-5; maybe TRBD1 (5 bases). This CDR3 is 15 amino acids long. Germline V gene lookup returns CDR1 SEHNR and CDR2 FQNEAQ (reference sequence). Between the trimmed V and J ends, which lost 7 bases and 1 base, there was a span of 14 bases. The CDR3 here is CASTDTRQSNQPQHF. The CDR3 DNA is TGTGCCAGCACGGACACAAGACAAAGCAATCAGCCCCAGCATTTT.

The J gene is TRBJ1-1, the V gene TRBV10-3; tentatively, D is TRBD1 (6 bases). Looked up from germline, CDR1 is ENHRY and CDR2 is SYGVKD. V dropped 7 bases and J dropped 3 bases, with 15 bases sitting between them. This CDR3 is built from 14 residues. CDR3: CAITPTGRDTEAFF. The CDR3, as DNA: TGTGCCATCACCCCGACAGGTAGGGACACTGAAGCTTTCTTT.

This chain connects TRBV27 to TRBJ1-1; D not resolved. V shed 6 bases and J shed 3 bases, with 11 bases lying between them. CDR3 size: 13 residues. Germline lookup yields CDR1 MNHEY and CDR2 SMNVEV (reference sequence). The CDR3 sequence is CASRLGRYTEAFF. CDR3 bases: TGTGCCAGCAGACTCGGTAGGTACACTGAAGCTTTCTTT.

The chain has TRBV24-1 and TRBJ2-1, with TRBD1 matching 11 bases. After removal of 9 bases from V and 10 bases from J, the junction contained 1 base not matched to a gene. Germline V gene lookup returns CDR1 KGHDR and CDR2 SFDVKD. The CDR3 extends over 11 amino acids. The CDR3 DNA reads TGTGCCACCGGGGACAGGGGGGAGCAGTTCTTC. Protein product: CATGDRGEQFF.

The DNA for the CDR3 is TGTGCCAGCAGCCTTAACGGGGCCGCTAACAATGAGCAGTTCTTC. Amino acid sequence: CASSLNGAANNEQFF. The chain couples TRBV28 to TRBJ2-1, with D perhaps TRBD1 or TRBD2 (5 bases each). The V gene lost 6 bases and the J gene lost 5 bases, with 17 bases spanning the gap. The CDR3 extends over 15 amino acids. The germline gives CDR1 MDHEN, CDR2 SYDVKM.